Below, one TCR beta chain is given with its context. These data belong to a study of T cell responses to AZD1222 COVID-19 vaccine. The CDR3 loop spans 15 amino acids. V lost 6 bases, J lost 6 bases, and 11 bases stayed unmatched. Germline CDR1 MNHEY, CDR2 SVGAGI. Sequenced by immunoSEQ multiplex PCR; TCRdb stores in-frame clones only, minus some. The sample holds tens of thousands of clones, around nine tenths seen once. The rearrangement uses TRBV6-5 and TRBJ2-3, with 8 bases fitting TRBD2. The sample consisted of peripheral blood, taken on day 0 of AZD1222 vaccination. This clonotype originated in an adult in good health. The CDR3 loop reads CASSHKGLVSDTQYF. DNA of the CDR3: TGTGCCAGCAGCCATAAGGGACTAGTTAGCGATACGCAGTATTTT.